The entry below gives a single T cell receptor (beta chain) sequence along with its context. The source of the sample is a study of blood T cell repertoires in COVID-19. Turning to the study itself: From the United States, Italy and Spain came samples of acute and convalescent COVID-19. T cells, B-cell-depleted T cells, or PBMCs supplied cDNA or gDNA.

The authors' processing: Counts of nucleated cells, estimated from reference gene primer amplification, were obtained. Some clones are missing from TCRdb's copy, which holds only in-frame ones; the method was immunoSEQ multiplex PCR. That table is the source of V, J and clone size, and D and trimming were worked out from the DNA. The table shows about 210,000 clones, with about four fifths occurring only once. Germline CDR1 is SGDLS and CDR2 is YYNGEE. The length of the CDR3 is 15 residues. J was trimmed by 2 bases and V by 3 bases; bases with no gene match: 5. The chain links TRBV9 to TRBJ2-7; 10 nucleotides agree with TRBD2. This sequence originates from a woman aged 40 to 49 with active or convalescent COVID-19. Sequenced input: peripheral blood. The CDR3 protein is CASSATGLAAYEQYF. The CDR3 coding sequence is TGTGCCAGCAGCGCAACCGGACTAGCGGCCTACGAGCAGTACTTC. Drawing the rest from reference TRBV9 and TRBJ2-7, the complete variable domain is DSGVTQTPKHLITATGQRVTLRCSPRSGDLSVYWYQQSLDQGLQFLIQYYNGEERAKGNILERFSAQQFPDLHSELNLSSLELGDSALYFCASSATGLAAYEQYFGPGTRLTVT.